Listed here are 3 T cell receptor beta chains from one sample, sequenced in a study of blood T cells in healthy people across ages (dated by TCRdb to between 2015 and 2016). Library generation was performed with 5' RACE. The data were produced on an Illumina HiSeq 2500. A second PCR of roughly 7 to 12 cycles was run with a J-beta primer mix and a sample-barcoded 5' primer. TCRdb cleaned the public reads at Q25 with fastp, built clones with MiXCR and kept in-frame beta chains. Rows matching on CDR3 protein sequence are summarized as one entry with the most common DNA and genes. Within this sample are 1.4 million or so distinct CDR3 sequences, with about 45% of them counted one time only. The top ten hold over 3.5% of the sample. Sequencing input: blood. These receptors all come from a woman aged 18-35 years in good health.

This chain connects TRBV24-1 to TRBJ2-2; 8 nucleotides align to TRBD2. This CDR3 is 13 amino acids long. The germline CDR1 and CDR2 sequences are KGHDR and SFDVKD. The junction had 4 bases not matched to a gene; V was cut back by 9 bases and J by 5 bases. The CDR3 coding sequence is TGTGCCACCCCCCGGGAGGGTACCGGGGAGCTGTTTTTT. This encodes CATPREGTGELFF.

The chain couples TRBV6-2 or TRBV6-3 to TRBJ2-7, with D perhaps assigned TRBD1 or TRBD2 (5 bases each). V was trimmed by 1 base and J by 7 bases, leaving 17 bases between them. The V gene's germline CDR1 is MNHEY and CDR2 SVGEGT. The CDR3 length is 15 residues. The DNA for the CDR3 is TGTGCCAGCAGTTACTTATTGGGGGAGCTCGATGAGCAGTACTTC. Translated: CASSYLLGELDEQYF.

This clonotype was detected only a few times. The J gene is TRBJ2-7, the V gene TRBV27; 7 nucleotides agree with TRBD1. The CDR3 runs 14 residues. The V and J ends lost 2 bases and 2 bases, in that order; junction bases with no gene match: 3. Germline assignment: CDR1 MNHEY and CDR2 SMNVEV (reference sequence). CDR3 in DNA: TGTGCCAGCAGTTTACAGACAGGGCCCTACGAGCAGTACTTC. It codes for CASSLQTGPYEQYF.